Below are 17 T cell receptor beta chains sequenced from a single sample in a study of blood T cells in healthy people across ages. Alongside a J-beta primer mix, a sample-barcoded 5' primer served in a second PCR lasting roughly 6 to 12 cycles. TCRdb re-called the 5' RACE reads through MiXCR, storing one row per CDR3 protein. The sample lists under 850,000 distinct CDR3 sequences; around 36% were seen once. The sequencing input was blood. The receptor set was obtained from a man between 18 and 35 years old in good health.

The rearrangement joins TRBV29-1 to TRBJ1-1; D is unclear. The CDR3 has 17 amino acids. V was clipped by 3 bases and J by 0 bases, with 20 bases between them. In germline, CDR1 is SQVTM, CDR2 ANQGSEA. The CDR3 sequence: CSVDGSTPPKMNTEAFF. The DNA for the CDR3 is TGCAGCGTTGACGGTTCGACTCCTCCAAAAATGAACACTGAAGCTTTCTTT.

The chain links TRBV20-1 to TRBJ1-1; D uncertain. The CDR3 extends over 13 amino acids. V shed 5 bases and J shed 1 base, with 11 bases lying between them. Germline assignment: CDR1 DFQATT and CDR2 SNEGSKA (reference sequence). Here the CDR3 DNA reads TGCAGTGCTGAACCAGACCCGAACACTGAAGCTTTCTTT. It is translated as CSAEPDPNTEAFF.

This clonotype was detected many times. CDR3 region: CASSPRTDGNYGYTF. DNA for the CDR3: TGTGCCAGCAGCCCTCGGACGGACGGCAACTATGGCTACACCTTC. V usage is TRBV5-5 and J usage is TRBJ1-2; D remains unclear. V lost 4 bases, J lost 2 bases, and 15 bases lay in between. CDR1 and CDR2 from the germline V gene are SGHKS and YYEKEE (reference sequence). CDR3 size: 15 residues.

The chain has TRBV12-3 or TRBV12-4 and TRBJ2-1; D uncertain. V gave up 5 bases and J gave up 6 bases, with 11 bases separating them. The CDR3 is made up of 13 amino acids. CDR3 sequence (DNA): TGTGCCAGCAGTCCAAGTTGGGGCAATGAGCAGTTCTTC. It is translated as CASSPSWGNEQFF.

This chain uses TRBV12-3 or TRBV12-4 with TRBJ2-3, with 10 bases that match TRBD2. V lost 5 bases, J lost 5 bases, and 7 bases stayed unmatched. The CDR3 is 15 residues long. CDR3 loop: CASSPLAGGIDTQYF. CDR3 DNA sequence: TGTGCCAGCAGTCCTTTAGCGGGGGGAATAGATACGCAGTATTTT.

The rearrangement uses TRBV20-1 and TRBJ1-1; D remains unclear. CDR3 size: 14 residues. The germline CDR1 and CDR2 sequences are DFQATT and SNEGSKA (reference sequence). The germline V and J ends were trimmed by 6 bases and 2 bases, with 16 bases remaining between them. CDR3 sequence: CSAVGRVGNTEAFF. CDR3 bases: TGCAGTGCCGTGGGAAGGGTGGGAAACACTGAAGCTTTCTTT.

The chain joins TRBV7-2 to TRBJ2-3; tentative D call: TRBD1 (6 bases). V was clipped by 6 bases and J by 6 bases, with 13 bases between them. Germline V lookup: CDR1 SGHTA, CDR2 FQGNSA. The CDR3 runs 13 residues. CDR3 DNA: TGTGCCAGCAGAAAGGGGGATCAGGATACGCAGTATTTT. This gives the protein CASRKGDQDTQYF.

V and J are TRBV19 and TRBJ2-3, with unresolved D. Trimming cost V 3 bases and J 2 bases, with 6 bases left between them. This CDR3 region has 13 residues. The germline V gene has CDR1 LNHDA and CDR2 SQIVND (reference sequence). CDR3 coding DNA: TGTGCCAGTAGTATTGCAGCCACAGATACGCAGTATTTT. It is translated as CASSIAATDTQYF.

This sequence joins TRBV3-1 and TRBJ1-6; 7 positions agree with TRBD1. CDR1 LGHDT and CDR2 YNNKEL come from the germline V gene (reference sequence). The J segment lost 5 bases and the V segment lost 4 bases, leaving 5 bases of the junction unmatched. This CDR3 is built from 15 residues. CDR3 sequence reads: CASSPGTVNNSPLHF. The CDR3 coding sequence is TGTGCCAGCAGCCCCGGGACAGTTAATAATTCACCCCTCCACTTT.

The rearrangement links TRBV12-3 or TRBV12-4 to TRBJ2-1; 9 bases agree with TRBD2. The J segment lost 9 bases and the V segment lost 4 bases, leaving 7 bases of the junction unmatched. The CDR3 runs to 14 residues. The CDR3 reads CASSSSSGDVEQFF. The CDR3 DNA reads TGTGCCAGCAGTTCGTCTAGCGGGGATGTTGAGCAGTTCTTC.

This chain uses TRBV7-2 with TRBJ2-1, with TRBD2 matching 7 bases. The CDR3 is 16 amino acids. Unmatched junction bases numbered 16, after V lost 1 base and J lost 13 bases. The V gene's germline CDR1 is SGHTA and CDR2 FQGNSA. The CDR3 is CASSLVGGGWQETQFF. The DNA for the CDR3 is TGTGCCAGCAGCTTAGTAGGCGGGGGATGGCAAGAGACCCAGTTCTTC.

This clonotype occurred a few times. The chain couples TRBV20-1 to TRBJ1-1, with D possibly being TRBD1 (5 bases). Trimming removed 6 bases at V and 0 bases at J, with 14 bases between. Germline CDR1 is DFQATT and CDR2 is SNEGSKA (reference sequence). CDR3 length: 14 residues. For the CDR3, the DNA is TGCAGTGCCCCCTCGGGGGGACTGAACACTGAAGCTTTCTTT. It codes for CSAPSGGLNTEAFF.

Notes on this clonotype: The DNA is left out, because the CDR3 cannot be placed on it with certainty; the CDR3 is given as TCRdb lists it. The chain links TRBV12-3 or TRBV12-4 to TRBJ1-2; the D segment call TRBD1 is taken from the table without a DNA check. From its first to its last residue, the CDR3 has 13 amino acids. CDR3 residues: CASSVGTGSHHTF.

This clonotype has only a few counts. The V and J genes are TRBV30 and TRBJ2-1; 12 positions match TRBD1. Germline V gene lookup returns CDR1 GTSNPN and CDR2 SVGIG (reference sequence). V shed 3 bases and J 8 bases; nucleotides not matched to a gene: 8. CDR3 size: 15 residues. The DNA of the CDR3 is TGTGCCTGGAGCGACTCCGGGACAGGGGGCGATGAGCAGTTCTTC. It specifies CAWSDSGTGGDEQFF.

This clonotype has a handful of counts. This chain joins TRBV5-1 and TRBJ2-4, with D tentatively TRBD1 (5 bases). The end of the DNA fits TRBJ2-7 better, so the J call may be wrong. Germline V gene data show CDR1 as SGHRS and CDR2 as YFSETQ. This CDR3 has 13 residues. CDR3 residues: CASSWQGNGEQYF. Here the CDR3 DNA reads TGCGCCAGCAGTTGGCAGGGTAACGGCGAGCAGTACTTC.

The V gene is TRBV9, the J gene TRBJ2-7; D remains unclear. V dropped 4 bases and J dropped 3 bases, with 17 bases sitting between them. CDR3 length: 15 residues. From germline, CDR1 is SGDLS and CDR2 YYNGEE. CDR3 amino acids: CASSPRSGYSYEQYF. The CDR3, as DNA: TGTGCCAGCAGCCCCCGATCCGGGTATAGCTACGAGCAGTACTTC.

This clonotype was counted between two and nine times. This rearrangement joins TRBV5-1 to TRBJ2-1; 8 bases map to TRBD1. The CDR3 is made up of 16 amino acids. Trimming cost V 0 bases and J 10 bases; bases outside gene matches: 12. CDR1 is SGHRS, CDR2 YFSETQ, per germline. The DNA of the CDR3 is TGCGCCAGCAGCTTGGTTGTGACAGGGGATTCGGAAGAGCAGTTCTTC. Amino acid sequence: CASSLVVTGDSEEQFF.